This is a list of T cell receptor beta chains from one sample in a study of Ad26.COV2.S vaccination and SARS-CoV-2 variants. This table comes from immunoSEQ multiplex PCR, and its TCRdb copy is limited to in-frame clones, with some not included. The table shows about 350,000 clones, with roughly 90% occurring only once. This specimen was peripheral blood, taken in a trial of Ad26.COV2.S vaccine versus placebo. The receptors were sampled from a person aged 18-65 years who received the Ad26.COV2.S COVID-19 vaccine or a placebo. Both conserved end residues are part of each CDR3. The order of the fields is D gene, V gene, clone size, J gene, CDR3 protein, CDR3 DNA. D genes are given only for firm matches. Not all rows give a size; the values are once, few, many and, for expanded clones, a class.

D gene: NA; V gene: TRBV7-9; clone size: NA; J gene: TRBJ1-2; CDR3 protein: CASSLTPVKLQSLTYGYTF; CDR3 DNA: TGTGCCAGCAGCTTAACACCCGTTAAATTACAGAGCCTGACCTATGGCTACACCTTC
D gene: NA; V gene: TRBV11-2; clone size: NA; J gene: TRBJ1-3; CDR3 protein: CASSLAAGGYSGNTIYF; CDR3 DNA: TGTGCCAGCAGCTTAGCGGCCGGGGGTTACTCTGGAAACACCATATATTTT
D gene: NA; V gene: TRBV7-2; clone size: NA; J gene: TRBJ1-2; CDR3 protein: CASSLGNRNYGYTF; CDR3 DNA: TGTGCCAGCAGCTTAGGGAATCGGAACTATGGCTACACCTTC
D gene: TRBD2; V gene: TRBV2; clone size: NA; J gene: TRBJ2-2; CDR3 protein: CASSATSGLRTNTGELFF; CDR3 DNA: TGTGCCAGCAGTGCTACTAGCGGGTTACGAACGAACACCGGGGAGCTGTTTTTT
D gene: NA; V gene: TRBV27; clone size: NA; J gene: TRBJ2-7; CDR3 protein: CASSPMAGVLYEQYF; CDR3 DNA: TGTGCCAGCAGTCCGATGGCAGGGGTATTGTACGAGCAGTACTTC
D gene: NA; V gene: TRBV11-1; clone size: NA; J gene: TRBJ1-2; CDR3 protein: CASSSRPSYGYTF; CDR3 DNA: TGTGCCAGCAGCTCTCGCCCCTCATATGGCTACACCTTC
D gene: NA; V gene: TRBV5-1; clone size: NA; J gene: TRBJ1-3; CDR3 protein: CASSQGTTGNTIYF; CDR3 DNA: TGCGCCAGCAGTCAGGGGACGACTGGAAACACCATATATTTT
D gene: NA; V gene: TRBV14; clone size: NA; J gene: TRBJ1-3; CDR3 protein: CASSLVEGHAGNTIYF; CDR3 DNA: TGTGCCAGCAGCTTGGTGGAGGGCCACGCTGGAAACACCATATATTTT
D gene: TRBD1; V gene: TRBV5-1; clone size: NA; J gene: TRBJ2-2; CDR3 protein: CASSSSGTAKTGELFF; CDR3 DNA: TGCGCCAGCAGCTCGTCCGGGACAGCCAAGACCGGGGAGCTGTTTTTT
D gene: NA; V gene: TRBV12-3/TRBV12-4; clone size: NA; J gene: TRBJ1-1; CDR3 protein: CASSLLLSTEAFF; CDR3 DNA: TGTGCCAGCAGTTTATTGCTGAGCACTGAAGCTTTCTTT
D gene: NA; V gene: TRBV10-3; clone size: few; J gene: TRBJ1-4; CDR3 protein: CAISVRQGDEKLFF; CDR3 DNA: TGTGCCATCAGTGTAAGGCAGGGCGATGAAAAACTGTTTTTT
D gene: NA; V gene: TRBV7-2; clone size: NA; J gene: TRBJ1-6; CDR3 protein: CASSSDRARYNSPLHF; CDR3 DNA: TGTGCCAGCAGCTCGGACCGGGCGCGATATAATTCACCCCTCCACTTT
D gene: NA; V gene: TRBV7-3; clone size: once; J gene: TRBJ1-5; CDR3 protein: CASSFGRAQPQHF; CDR3 DNA: TGTGCCAGCAGCTTCGGCCGTGCCCAGCCCCAGCATTTT
D gene: TRBD1; V gene: TRBV28; clone size: NA; J gene: TRBJ1-2; CDR3 protein: CASSPADRFDYGYTF; CDR3 DNA: TGTGCCAGCAGTCCAGCGGACAGGTTCGACTATGGCTACACCTTC